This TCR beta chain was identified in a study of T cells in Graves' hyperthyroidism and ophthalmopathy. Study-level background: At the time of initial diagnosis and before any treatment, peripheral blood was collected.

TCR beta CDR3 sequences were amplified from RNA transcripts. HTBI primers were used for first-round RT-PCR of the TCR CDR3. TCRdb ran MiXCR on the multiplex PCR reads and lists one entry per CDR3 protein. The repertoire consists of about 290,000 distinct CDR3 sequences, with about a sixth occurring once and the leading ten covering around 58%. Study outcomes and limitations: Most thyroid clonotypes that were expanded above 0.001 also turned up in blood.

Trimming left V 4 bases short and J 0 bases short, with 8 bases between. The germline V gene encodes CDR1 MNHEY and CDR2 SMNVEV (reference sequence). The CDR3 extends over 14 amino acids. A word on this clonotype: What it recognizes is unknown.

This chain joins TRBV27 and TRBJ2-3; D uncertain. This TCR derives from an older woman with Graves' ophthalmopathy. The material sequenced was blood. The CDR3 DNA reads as TGTGCCAGCAGTTCCGGACGGAGCACAGATACGCAGTATTTT. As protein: CASSSGRSTDTQYF.